These 8 T cell receptor beta chains were sequenced from one sample in a study of blood T cell repertoires in COVID-19. This table comes from immunoSEQ multiplex PCR, and its TCRdb copy is limited to in-frame clones, with some not included. Of over 120,000 clones in the sample, roughly 73% are singletons; the top ten hold around 9.5%. Input material: peripheral blood. The receptors were sampled from a woman aged 45 to 65 with active or convalescent COVID-19.

The gene calls are TRBV28 and TRBJ1-5; D might be TRBD1 (5 bases). V was cut by 3 bases and J by 2 bases, with 11 bases left in between. In germline, CDR1 is MDHEN, CDR2 SYDVKM. The CDR3 extends over 15 amino acids. The CDR3 DNA is TGTGCCAGCAGTTTGGCGGGGGGAGGCAATCAGCCCCAGCATTTT. Protein product: CASSLAGGGNQPQHF.

The chain employs TRBV30 and TRBJ1-4; TRBD1 agrees at 8 bases. There are 12 residues in the CDR3. Germline CDR1 GTSNPN, CDR2 SVGIG (reference sequence). V gave up 7 bases and J gave up 8 bases; unmatched junction bases: 6. CDR3 bases: TGTGCCTCCGACAGGGGTAAAGAAAAACTGTTTTTT. Its translation is CASDRGKEKLFF.

This chain links TRBV5-1 with TRBJ2-1, with 9 bases fitting TRBD2. Germline V gene lookup returns CDR1 SGHRS and CDR2 YFSETQ. With V trimmed by 6 bases and J by 2 bases, 12 bases remained unmatched. This CDR3 has 17 amino acids. CDR3 DNA: TGCGCCAGCACCCTGGGACTAGCCCTTGGGACCTACAATGAGCAGTTCTTC. This sequence encodes CASTLGLALGTYNEQFF.

This chain connects TRBV7-9 to TRBJ1-1; TRBD1 aligns across 9 bases. Trimming at V came to 8 bases and at J to 5 bases, leaving 6 bases not matched to a gene. Germline loops: CDR1 SEHNR, CDR2 FQNEAQ (reference sequence). This CDR3 has 13 amino acids. The CDR3 DNA is TGTGCCAGCTCCGGGACAGGGCGGACTGAAGCTTTCTTT. Residues: CASSGTGRTEAFF.

The rearrangement links TRBV10-3 to TRBJ1-1, with D perhaps TRBD1 (6 bases). Trimming left V 6 bases short and J 1 base short, with 12 bases between. CDR3 length: 14 residues. Germline V gene data show CDR1 as ENHRY and CDR2 as SYGVKD. This chain's CDR3 is CAIRQGERNTEAFF. CDR3 bases: TGTGCCATCAGACAGGGAGAGAGGAACACTGAAGCTTTCTTT.

This clone has at least ten counts. CDR3 in amino acids: CASSLGAGQGAYTEAFF. For the CDR3, the DNA is TGTGCCAGCAGCTTGGGAGCCGGACAGGGGGCCTACACTGAAGCTTTCTTT. The chain links TRBV11-2 to TRBJ1-1; 11 bases align to TRBD1. CDR1 SGHAT and CDR2 FQNNGV come from the germline V gene. The CDR3 is 17 amino acids. V lost 3 bases and J lost 3; bases outside the gene matches: 9.

This clone was recorded at least ten times. The chain links TRBV5-1 to TRBJ2-5, with D hard to call. This CDR3 contains 11 residues. Germline-derived CDR1 and CDR2 are SGHRS and YFSETQ. V lost 2 bases, J lost 5 bases, and 4 bases lay in between. The CDR3 sequence: CASSFQETQYF. CDR3 sequence (DNA): TGCGCCAGCAGCTTTCAGGAGACCCAGTACTTC.

The gene calls are TRBV11-2 and TRBJ1-2; weak D call: TRBD1 (5 bases). V lost 1 base, J lost 3 bases, and 12 bases lay in between. Germline loops: CDR1 SGHAT, CDR2 FQNNGV. This CDR3 region has 15 residues. The CDR3: CASSLVGGGYYGYTF. The CDR3 DNA reads as TGTGCCAGCAGCTTAGTTGGGGGGGGTTACTATGGCTACACCTTC.